Sequencing of this T cell receptor beta chain was carried out in a study of monozygotic twins with inflammatory bowel disease. Study outcomes and limitations: Healthy twins showed more clonotype sharing with others than IBD patients, especially patients with disease activity. No discrimination was achieved between different T cell subtypes. Support for any single strong IBD-associated signal or clonotype was not found.

The CDR3 is 12 amino acids. Germline loops: CDR1 LNHDA, CDR2 SQIVND (reference sequence). As to this clonotype: Its cognate antigen is unknown.

Making each TCR library took around 3,300 ng of total RNA. From the 5' RACE reads, TCRdb lists one entry per CDR3 protein and no DNA. The sample has 400,000 to 500,000 distinct CDR3 sequences. This chain uses TRBV19 with TRBJ1-2. The clonotype originates from a human donor with ulcerative colitis or Crohn's disease, or a healthy co-twin of an affected twin (not recorded which). Sequencing input: blood. The CDR3 protein is CASTRGLSGYTF.